A single sample is the source of the 10 T cell receptor beta chains below, sequenced in a study of vaccination and CD4 T cells after COVID-19. What these receptors recognize is not known. Sequenced with the Oncomine TCR Beta short-read assay was DNA taken from cultured CD4+ T cells. Via MiXCR, TCRdb re-called the PCR reads, giving one row per CDR3 protein. The table shows about 6,600 distinct CDR3 sequences, with 45% occurring only once. Treatment specified: roughly 10-day PBMC culture with coronavirus spike peptide pools or control peptides (ViraFEST assay). The sequenced sample was CD4+ T cells from blood, cultured in vitro. The receptors originated from a human donor who had recovered from COVID-19.

The chain carries TRBV24-1 and TRBJ1-2; D not certain. Germline CDR1 KGHDR, CDR2 SFDVKD. V was clipped by 2 bases and J by 6 bases, with 9 bases between them. The CDR3 has 13 residues. Here the CDR3 DNA reads TGTGCCACCAGTGATTCCCAATCGAATGGCTACACCTTC. Amino acid sequence: CATSDSQSNGYTF.

V usage is TRBV7-9 and J usage is TRBJ2-3, with TRBD2 as a possible D gene (5 bases). The CDR3 has 13 amino acids. Trimming pared 2 bases from V and 6 bases from J, leaving 9 bases between. The germline V gene has CDR1 SEHNR and CDR2 FQNEAQ (reference sequence). The CDR3 here is CASSLFGVDTQYF. CDR3 in DNA: TGTGCCAGCAGCTTATTCGGGGTTGATACGCAGTATTTT.

This clonotype was seen a few times. This sequence joins TRBV2 and TRBJ2-2; unclear D gene. V was cut by 7 bases and J by 7 bases, with 13 bases left in between. The V gene's germline CDR1 is SNHLY and CDR2 FYNNEI. This CDR3 contains 13 residues. DNA for the CDR3: TGTGCCAGCAAGACGTTTGAGGTCGGGGAGCTGTTTTTT. Translation gives CASKTFEVGELFF.

The J gene is TRBJ2-1, the V gene TRBV9, with D tentatively TRBD1 or TRBD2 (5 bases each). Trimming left V 2 bases short and J 6 bases short, with 15 bases between. This CDR3 is built from 15 residues. CDR1 and CDR2 from the germline V gene are SGDLS and YYNGEE. The CDR3 protein is CASSVGPQTFNEQFF. CDR3 in DNA: TGTGCCAGCAGCGTGGGACCACAGACTTTCAATGAGCAGTTCTTC. The complete variable domain, with remaining parts taken from reference TRBV9 and TRBJ2-1, reads DSGVTQTPKHLITATGQRVTLRCSPRSGDLSVYWYQQSLDQGLQFLIQYYNGEERAKGNILERFSAQQFPDLHSELNLSSLELGDSALYFCASSVGPQTFNEQFFGPGTRLTVL.

This rearrangement joins TRBV5-1 to TRBJ2-1; D call uncertain. The ends were cut back, 5 bases at V and 0 bases at J, with 12 bases in the middle. The germline V gene has CDR1 SGHRS and CDR2 YFSETQ. The CDR3 runs 15 residues. CDR3 in DNA: TGCGCCAGCAGTTCAAACCCCGGCTCCTACAATGAGCAGTTCTTC. Protein sequence: CASSSNPGSYNEQFF.

The chain recombines TRBV6-1 with TRBJ1-5; 8 bases match TRBD1. This CDR3 spans 17 amino acids. The trim removed 8 bases at V and 0 bases at J, leaving 12 bases unmatched. Germline loops: CDR1 MNHNS, CDR2 SASEGT. The CDR3 DNA reads as TGTGCCAGCGGCCCCTCCGGGACAGGTCCTAGCAATCAGCCCCAGCATTTT. Translated, it gives CASGPSGTGPSNQPQHF.

The chain joins TRBV20-1 to TRBJ1-1; D ambiguous. CDR1 and CDR2 (germline): DFQATT, SNEGSKA (reference sequence). The CDR3 totals 15 residues. V was shortened by 0 bases and J by 8 bases, with 19 bases between the two germline ends. This CDR3 reads CSARDQTRARSEAFF. CDR3 DNA: TGCAGTGCTAGAGATCAAACACGGGCGCGTAGCGAAGCTTTCTTT.

Sample share makes this clonotype large. V is TRBV6-1 and J is TRBJ2-2; a weak D match, TRBD1 (5 bases). In germline, CDR1 is MNHNS, CDR2 SASEGT. Trimming took off 6 bases at V and 7 bases at J, with 12 bases between the two ends. The CDR3 contains 13 residues. CDR3 DNA: TGTGCCAGCAGCCCAGGGTATGGCGGGGAGCTGTTTTTT. Translation gives CASSPGYGGELFF.

This clonotype appeared a single time. This sequence joins TRBV7-6 and TRBJ2-5; TRBD1 might be the D (6 bases). CDR1 and CDR2 from the germline V gene are SGHVS and FNYEAQ. Trimming shortened V by 5 bases and J by 4 bases, and 14 bases separated the two germline ends. This CDR3 contains 14 residues. The CDR3 DNA reads TGTGCCAGCAGCCTCGCAGTCAGGGGAGAGACCCAGTACTTC. It codes for CASSLAVRGETQYF.

The chain couples TRBV4-1 to TRBJ1-1; the D is unclear. V was pared by 1 base and J by 3 bases, with 12 bases between. From germline, CDR1 is MGHRA and CDR2 YSYEKL. CDR3 length: 15 residues. The CDR3 reads CASSQVSVGYTEAFF. CDR3 DNA sequence: TGCGCCAGCAGCCAAGTTTCGGTCGGCTACACTGAAGCTTTCTTT.